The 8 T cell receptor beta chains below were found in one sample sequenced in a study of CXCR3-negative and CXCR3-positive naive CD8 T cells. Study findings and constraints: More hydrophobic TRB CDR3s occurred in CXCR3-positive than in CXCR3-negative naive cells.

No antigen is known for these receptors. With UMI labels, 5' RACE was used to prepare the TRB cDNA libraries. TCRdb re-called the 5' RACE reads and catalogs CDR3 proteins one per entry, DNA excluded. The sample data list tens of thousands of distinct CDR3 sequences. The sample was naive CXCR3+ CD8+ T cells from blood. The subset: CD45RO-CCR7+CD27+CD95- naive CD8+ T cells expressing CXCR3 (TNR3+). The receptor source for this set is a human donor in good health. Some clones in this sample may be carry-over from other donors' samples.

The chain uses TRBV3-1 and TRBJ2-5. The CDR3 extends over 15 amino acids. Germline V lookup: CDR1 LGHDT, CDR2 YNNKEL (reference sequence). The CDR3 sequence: CASSQDYSRQETQYF.

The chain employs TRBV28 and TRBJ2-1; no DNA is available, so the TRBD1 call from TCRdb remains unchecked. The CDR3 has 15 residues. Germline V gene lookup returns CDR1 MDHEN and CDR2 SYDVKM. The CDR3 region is CASSFRDRGYNEQFF.

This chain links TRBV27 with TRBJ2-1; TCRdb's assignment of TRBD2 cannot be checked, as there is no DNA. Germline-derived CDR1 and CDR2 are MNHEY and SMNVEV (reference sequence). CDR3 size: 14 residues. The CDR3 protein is CASFSSGEYNEQFF.

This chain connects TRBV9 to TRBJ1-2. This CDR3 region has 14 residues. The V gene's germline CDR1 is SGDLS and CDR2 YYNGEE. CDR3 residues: CASSVGRIGYGYTF.

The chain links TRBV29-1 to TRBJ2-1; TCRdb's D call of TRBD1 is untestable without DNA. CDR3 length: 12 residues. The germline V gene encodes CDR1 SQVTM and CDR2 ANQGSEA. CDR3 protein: CSVVSGIDEQFF.

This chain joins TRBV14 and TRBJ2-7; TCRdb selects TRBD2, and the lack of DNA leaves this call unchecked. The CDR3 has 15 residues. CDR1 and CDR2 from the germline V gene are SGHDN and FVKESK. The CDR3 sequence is CASSQDIGLNYEQYF.

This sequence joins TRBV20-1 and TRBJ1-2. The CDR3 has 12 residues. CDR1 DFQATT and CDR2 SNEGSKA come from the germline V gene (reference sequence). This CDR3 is CSARDPFYGYTF.

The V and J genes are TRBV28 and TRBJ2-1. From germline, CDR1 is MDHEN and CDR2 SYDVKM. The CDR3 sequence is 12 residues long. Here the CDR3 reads CASSFGDNEQFF. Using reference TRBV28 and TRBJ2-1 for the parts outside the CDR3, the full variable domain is DVKVTQSSRYLVKRTGEKVFLECVQDMDHENMFWYRQDPGLGLRLIYFSYDVKMKEKGDIPEGYSVSREKKERFSLILESASTNQTSMYLCASSFGDNEQFFGPGTRLTVL.